The entry below describes one T cell receptor (beta chain). Its binding antigen is unknown. Base qualities are not provided; no much larger clone lies one nucleotide away. Per the germline V gene, LGHNA is the CDR1 and YSLEER is the CDR2. The CDR3 contains 15 residues, cysteine and phenylalanine counted. Just CDR3 DNA is preserved here, 45 bases in frame from base 1. V and J are truncated by 0 bases and 2 bases respectively, leaving an intervening sequence of 8 bases. This sample was included in a study of CD8+ T cells in alopecia areata (dated by TCRdb to the late 2010s). At the level of the whole study: The treated patients took part in an open-label pilot trial in which moderate-to-severe alopecia areata was treated with oral tofacitinib at 5 to 10 mg twice daily. Tofacitinib was given for 6 to 18 months, followed by 6 months of follow-up off drug to assess delayed response and recurrence. The SALT score, which quantifies the percentage of affected scalp surface area, was used to measure disease severity in treated patients. In both human patients and the C3H/HeJ mouse model, the study applied high-throughput TCRbeta sequencing to look at T cell clonal expansion in alopecia areata. In humans, TCRbeta sequencing was performed on scalp tissue and on sorted CD4+ and CD8+ peripheral blood T cells from healthy controls and from patients with patchy or totalis/universalis alopecia areata. Tofacitinib-treated patients had biopsies at baseline and at 4 and 24 weeks of treatment, with a later scalp biopsy in several patients. Scalp clonality was compared across normal scalp (n=4), patchy alopecia areata scalp (n=8), and alopecia totalis/universalis scalp (n=8). RNA was obtained with the PAXgene miRNA kit for fixed scalp, the miRNeasy kit for PBMCs, and the RNeasy kit for mouse skin. immunoSEQ multiplex PCR using 35 Vbeta forward primers and 13 Jbeta reverse primers was used to amplify TCRbeta CDR3 regions. Results the study describes overall, beyond this receptor: Shared TCR sequences between patients were less evident than in mice, which may be partly attributable to HLA diversity in the patient population. Many expanded lesional clones were found to persist in scalp and blood during tofacitinib treatment, and relapse after treatment cessation may be partly explained by this persistence. Because the treated cohort was small and had only one nonresponder, larger studies are needed to examine links between baseline CD8+ expansion and response. Lesional scalp, especially in alopecia totalis/universalis, showed higher clonality and more expanded CD8+ clones than normal scalp, suggesting antigenic drive. Tofacitinib significantly decreased scalp clonality and the number of expanded CD8+ clones among the top 100 scalp clones. Unlike mouse skin, which is dominated by gammadelta T cells, normal human skin has resident alphabeta T cells that are also sequenced, and this complicates analysis of the scalp TCR repertoire.

The receptor library was made with the immunoSEQ multiplex PCR assay. For TCR sequencing, RNA was extracted from every sample and reverse transcribed into cDNA to serve as template. SuperScript III was used for first-strand cDNA synthesis, primed with a 2:1 mix of oligo-dT and random hexamers. Amplification bias was assessed with a synthetic immune receptor repertoire, and residual bias was removed computationally. Turning to the authors' computational methods: Raw reads were preprocessed for error removal, and CDR3 was defined according to IMGT conventions as running from the conserved cysteine to phenylalanine. Clonality was computed as 1 minus the Shannon entropy, with the entropy normalized by log2 of the number of productive unique TCRs. Scalp TCRbeta sequences were cross-referenced with sorted blood CD4 and CD8 repertoires so that the CD4 or CD8 identity of scalp clones could be inferred. The clones in this table, taken by TCRdb from immuneACCESS, are in-frame only. Not every clone is retained; where verified, under half of the shortfall comes from an unresolved V gene, and the cause of the rest is unknown. V, J and clone size are taken as reported in that table, and D and trimming were inferred from the DNA itself. The sample records tens of thousands of clones, 70% to 85% of which are singletons. Together, the top ten hold 15% to 20% of the sample.

The treatment or condition tag for this specimen amounts to: oral pan-JAK inhibitor, 5-10 mg twice daily. Peripheral blood and lesional scalp punch biopsies were obtained from patients with alopecia areata. PBMCs were isolated by density centrifugation and stained for CD3, CD4 and CD8, and CD4+ and CD8+ T cells were sorted on a FACSAria. The sample was CD8+ T cells sorted from blood, taken around week 42, from a patient treated with tofacitinib. The chain joins TRBV4-3 to TRBJ2-1; the D gene is unclear. This receptor was obtained from a human donor with alopecia areata. At the DNA level, the sequence is TGCGCCAGCAGCCAAGATAGGAACCCCTACAATGAGCAGTTCTTC. Its product reads: CASSQDRNPYNEQFF.